Shown below are 25 T cell receptor beta chains from a single sample sequenced in a study of spatial heterogeneity in lung cancer. TCRdb recomputed calls from the 5' RACE reads with MiXCR, one row per CDR3 protein. The table shows tens of thousands of distinct CDR3 sequences, with roughly an eighth occurring only once. The time point: sample taken at primary tumor resection. No cell sorting; template was whole RNA from tumor, lung tissue or PBMC. Sample: PBMCs, taken at surgery. Receptors originate from a male donor with early-stage non-small cell lung cancer.

This clonotype came up many times. This chain connects TRBV7-8 to TRBJ1-6, with D perhaps TRBD1 (5 bases). Germline CDR1 is SGHVS and CDR2 is FQNEAQ. The CDR3 runs 16 residues. Trimming removed 5 bases from V and 7 bases from J, with 18 bases in between. CDR3 sequence (DNA): TGTGCCAGCAGCGGGGACGGTGGTAAGGGCAATTCACCCCTCCACTTT. Its translation is CASSGDGGKGNSPLHF.

This clonotype has at least ten counts. The chain recombines TRBV24-1 with TRBJ2-1; 9 positions agree with TRBD2. The CDR3 consists of 16 residues. Losses at the gene ends were 1 base for V and 6 bases for J; bases not matched to a gene: 6. From germline, CDR1 is KGHDR and CDR2 SFDVKD. CDR3 amino acids: CATSDFGREGGNEQFF. CDR3 DNA: TGTGCCACCAGTGATTTTGGGCGGGAGGGTGGCAATGAGCAGTTCTTC.

The V call is TRBV29-1, the J call TRBJ1-1; D not resolved. The V end lost 3 bases, the J end lost 0 bases, and 20 bases lay between the germline ends. CDR1 is SQVTM, CDR2 ANQGSEA, per germline. The CDR3 extends over 17 amino acids. CDR3 bases: TGCAGCGTTGATGCGGGAAGGGATCTCCTTGTGAACACTGAAGCTTTCTTT. It encodes CSVDAGRDLLVNTEAFF.

This clonotype was detected only a few times. The chain links TRBV9 to TRBJ2-1; D gene uncertain. V lost 0 bases and J 7 bases, leaving 5 bases between the germline ends. The germline CDR1 and CDR2 sequences are SGDLS and YYNGEE. CDR3 length: 12 amino acids. The CDR3 bases are TGTGCCAGCAGCGTAGCAGAGAATGAGCAGTTCTTC. This codes for CASSVAENEQFF.

This clonotype was found a few times. The rearrangement uses TRBV6-2 or TRBV6-3 and TRBJ1-2, with D possibly matching TRBD1 (6 bases). V lost 7 bases, J lost 8 bases, and 32 bases lay in between. The CDR3 loop spans 18 amino acids. The germline V gene encodes CDR1 MNHEY and CDR2 SVGEGT. As DNA, the CDR3 is TGTGCCAGCATCAATCCTAGAGGAGGGGGTCGTTGGATGGGCGGCTACACCTTC. Translating it yields CASINPRGGGRWMGGYTF.

This clonotype has just a few counts. The rearrangement links TRBV2 to TRBJ2-3, with 11 bases lining up with TRBD2. The ends lost 4 bases at V and 1 base at J; junction bases unmatched: 4. CDR1 is SNHLY, CDR2 FYNNEI, per germline. The CDR3 covers 16 residues. CDR3 DNA sequence: TGTGCCAGCAGTGGAGGTAGCGGGAGGGGCACAGATACGCAGTATTTT. Translated, it gives CASSGGSGRGTDTQYF.

This clonotype was observed a few times. The chain carries TRBV29-1 and TRBJ2-3; 8 nucleotides align to TRBD2. The CDR3 has 14 residues. Germline loops: CDR1 SQVTM, CDR2 ANQGSEA. The DNA of the CDR3 is TGCAGTTCCTCGGGAGGGCCAGGTGGTGATACGCAGTATTTT. This encodes CSSSGGPGGDTQYF.

This clonotype was recorded a few times. V and J are TRBV5-1 and TRBJ2-3; D is perhaps TRBD1 or TRBD2 (5 bases each). The germline CDR1 and CDR2 sequences are SGHRS and YFSETQ. V lost 0 bases and J lost 4, with 24 bases in between. The CDR3 has 19 residues. The DNA for the CDR3 is TGCGCCAGCAGCTTGGAAATCGGGGACCGCCCTCGCTTTTCAGATACGCAGTATTTT. Its protein is CASSLEIGDRPRFSDTQYF.

The sample holds a few counts of this clonotype. This chain joins TRBV4-1 and TRBJ2-7; TRBD1 aligns across 7 bases. V lost 4 bases to trimming and J lost 6 bases; unmatched junction nucleotides: 18. The CDR3 has 17 residues. CDR1 and CDR2 (germline): MGHRA, YSYEKL. CDR3 in amino acids: CASSPEPGQSHFGEQYF. The DNA of the CDR3 is TGCGCCAGCAGCCCGGAGCCGGGACAGTCCCACTTCGGCGAGCAGTACTTC.

The chain uses TRBV5-1 and TRBJ2-2; TRBD1 aligns across 7 bases. The trim removed 4 bases at V and 1 base at J, leaving 1 base unmatched. Germline loops: CDR1 SGHRS, CDR2 YFSETQ. CDR3 length: 14 residues. CDR3 sequence (DNA): TGCGCCAGCAGCAGGACAGGGAACACCGGGGAGCTGTTTTTT. Translation gives CASSRTGNTGELFF.

The chain is built from TRBV7-2 and TRBJ2-2; 9 nucleotides agree with TRBD2. The CDR3 loop spans 15 amino acids. V trimming: 5 bases; J trimming: 4 bases; junction bases outside the gene matches: 5. Germline CDR1 reads SGHTA; CDR2 reads FQGNSA. DNA of the CDR3: TGTGCCAGCAGCGGTAGCGGGAGCCCCACCGGGGAGCTGTTTTTT. This sequence encodes CASSGSGSPTGELFF.

This chain links TRBV5-6 with TRBJ1-1; possible D gene TRBD1, 5 bases. Per the germline V gene, CDR1 is SGHDT and CDR2 is YYEEEE. The germline V and J ends were trimmed by 5 bases and 5 bases, with 10 bases remaining between them. The CDR3 is 12 amino acids. The CDR3 sequence is CASRRGKTEAFF. The CDR3 DNA reads TGTGCCAGCAGAAGGGGTAAGACTGAAGCTTTCTTT.

The V and J genes are TRBV5-8 and TRBJ1-2; the match to TRBD1 covers 9 bases. The germline gives CDR1 SGHTS, CDR2 YDEGEE. The length of the CDR3 is 16 residues. V trimming: 3 bases; J trimming: 4 bases; junction bases outside the gene matches: 10. The CDR3 loop is CASSSRNRGLGYGYTF. CDR3 in DNA: TGTGCCAGCAGCTCTAGAAACAGGGGGCTCGGCTATGGCTACACCTTC.

The chain is built from TRBV19 and TRBJ1-1; no clear D gene. CDR3 size: 15 residues. V lost 5 bases to trimming and J lost 1 base, with 14 bases between them. Looked up from germline, CDR1 is LNHDA and CDR2 is SQIVND (reference sequence). In DNA form, the CDR3 reads TGTGCCAGTAGTCCCCGCTGGACGGAGAACACTGAAGCTTTCTTT. Translated, it gives CASSPRWTENTEAFF.

This chain uses TRBV29-1 with TRBJ2-2; D gene unclear. V was cut by 6 bases and J by 6 bases, with 11 bases left in between. The V gene's germline CDR1 is SQVTM and CDR2 ANQGSEA. The length of the CDR3 is 12 residues. CDR3 sequence (DNA): TGCAGCGTCGGCCCCCACGCCGGGGAGCTGTTTTTT. Translated, it gives CSVGPHAGELFF.

This clonotype was detected ten times or more. The chain recombines TRBV28 with TRBJ2-4; 15 positions match TRBD2. Trimming cost V 8 bases and J 1 base; bases outside gene matches: 9. There are 18 residues in the CDR3. Germline loops: CDR1 MDHEN, CDR2 SYDVKM. In nucleotides, the CDR3 is TGTGCCAGCTTCGGACTAGCGGGAGGGGTGCGGGCCAAAAACATTCAGTACTTC. It encodes CASFGLAGGVRAKNIQYF.

This clonotype was observed many times. V gene TRBV7-2 combines with J gene TRBJ2-3; 11 bases agree with TRBD2. The J segment lost 0 bases and the V segment lost 7 bases, leaving 6 bases of the junction unmatched. The CDR3 extends over 16 amino acids. Germline CDR1 is SGHTA and CDR2 is FQGNSA. CDR3 residues: CASILLAGASTDTQYF. The DNA of the CDR3 is TGTGCCAGCATCCTACTAGCGGGAGCTAGCACAGATACGCAGTATTTT. Combining the CDR3 with reference TRBV7-2 and TRBJ2-3 gives the whole variable domain GAGVSQSPSNKVTEKGKDVELRCDPISGHTALYWYRQSLGQGLEFLIYFQGNSAPDKSGLPSDRFSAERTGGSVSTLTIQRTQQEDSAVYLCASILLAGASTDTQYFGPGTRLTVL.

This clonotype was seen many times. The CDR3 region is CASSWTGSYEQYF. The DNA for the CDR3 is TGTGCCAGCAGTTGGACAGGCTCCTACGAGCAGTACTTC. The chain is built from TRBV27 and TRBJ2-7; 7 bases map to TRBD1. The germline CDR1 and CDR2 sequences are MNHEY and SMNVEV (reference sequence). V trimming: 4 bases; J trimming: 0 bases; junction bases outside the gene matches: 0. The CDR3 totals 13 residues.

This clonotype was found a few times. V gene TRBV11-2 combines with J gene TRBJ2-2; 7 bases are a match to TRBD2. Germline V CDR1 and CDR2: SGHAT, FQNNGV. The length of the CDR3 is 14 residues. V shed 9 bases, J shed 0 bases, and the junction held 4 bases outside the gene matches. CDR3 bases: TGTGCCAGTGAACTAGCGACGAACACCGGGGAGCTGTTTTTT. Amino acids: CASELATNTGELFF.

The gene calls are TRBV5-1 and TRBJ2-1; the D gene is possibly TRBD2 (6 bases). Per the germline V gene, CDR1 is SGHRS and CDR2 is YFSETQ. The CDR3 spans 16 residues. Trimming stripped 0 bases from V and 5 bases from J, with 15 bases between. The CDR3 protein is CASSLVSAGLHNEQFF. The CDR3 nucleotides read TGCGCCAGCAGCTTGGTGAGCGCGGGACTCCACAATGAGCAGTTCTTC.

The chain couples TRBV15 to TRBJ2-4, with unresolved D. V lost 5 bases and J 9 bases, leaving 17 bases between the germline ends. Germline V lookup: CDR1 LNHNV, CDR2 YYDKDF (reference sequence). CDR3 length: 14 residues. The CDR3, as DNA: TGTGCCACCAGCTCGCCTCCCGTTCTGGGCATTCAGTACTTC. Its protein is CATSSPPVLGIQYF.

This clonotype was picked up a small number of times. The chain employs TRBV20-1 and TRBJ1-2; tentative D call: TRBD1 (5 bases). The CDR3 sequence is 13 residues long. V lost 4 bases to trimming and J lost 4 bases, with 13 bases between them. The germline gives CDR1 DFQATT, CDR2 SNEGSKA (reference sequence). CDR3 in amino acids: CSATLQESYGYTF. The CDR3, as DNA: TGCAGTGCTACCCTACAGGAAAGCTATGGCTACACCTTC.

This clonotype was found a few times. This sequence joins TRBV25-1 and TRBJ1-5; no definite D call. The CDR3 consists of 14 residues. V lost 9 bases to trimming and J lost 4 bases, with 16 bases between them. The germline V gene has CDR1 MGHDK and CDR2 SYGVNS. The CDR3 DNA sequence: TGTGCCAGTAGAGGGAGCGGAATGAATCAGCCCCAGCATTTT. This codes for CASRGSGMNQPQHF.

The V gene is TRBV9, the J gene TRBJ2-3; D perhaps matches TRBD1 (6 bases). The CDR3 consists of 14 residues. Trimming cost V 4 bases and J 2 bases, with 11 bases left between them. Germline CDR1 reads SGDLS; CDR2 reads YYNGEE. The CDR3 DNA sequence: TGTGCCAGCAGCCCACGGACAGACACAGATACGCAGTATTTT. As protein: CASSPRTDTDTQYF.

This clonotype was seen only a few times. V usage is TRBV6-2 or TRBV6-3 and J usage is TRBJ1-3, with D uncertain. The V gene lost 6 bases and the J gene lost 0 bases, with 15 bases spanning the gap. The CDR3 runs to 16 residues. Germline-derived CDR1 and CDR2 are MNHEY and SVGEGT. CDR3 nucleotides: TGTGCCAGCAGCCAGTGGGAGGCCATCTCTGGAAACACCATATATTTT. Amino acid sequence: CASSQWEAISGNTIYF.